Below, 11 T cell receptor beta chains from the same sample are listed, as sequenced in a study of blood T cell repertoires in COVID-19. TCRdb's copy holds only in-frame clones and misses some; the assay was immunoSEQ multiplex PCR. The table includes roughly 190,000 clones, 80% to 85% detected once. The source material was peripheral blood. Every receptor here comes from a human donor with acute or convalescent COVID-19. The donor label of this sample is uncertain.

This clone was counted only a few times. The chain is built from TRBV11-3 and TRBJ1-1, with D maybe TRBD1 (5 bases). From germline, CDR1 is SGHNT and CDR2 YENEEA. The V gene lost 4 bases and the J gene lost 2 bases, with 11 bases spanning the gap. The CDR3 is made up of 14 amino acids. The CDR3 DNA is TGTGCCAGCAGCTCGGGGGAGCCTAACACTGAAGCTTTCTTT. Translation: CASSSGEPNTEAFF. Full variable domain (missing parts from reference TRBV11-3 and TRBJ1-1): EAGVVQSPRYKIIEKKQPVAFWCNPISGHNTLYWYLQNLGQGPELLIRYENEEAVDDSQLPKDRFSAERLKGVDSTLKIQPAELGDSAVYLCASSSGEPNTEAFFGQGTRLTVV.

The chain carries TRBV5-4 and TRBJ2-1, with 7 bases that match TRBD1. Germline V lookup: CDR1 SGHNT, CDR2 YYREEE (reference sequence). Unmatched junction bases numbered 4, after V lost 2 bases and J lost 2 bases. The CDR3 runs to 15 residues. The CDR3 loop reads CASSFEGAPYNEQFF. As DNA, the CDR3 is TGTGCCAGCAGCTTCGAGGGGGCTCCCTACAATGAGCAGTTCTTC.

A word on this clone: Other nucleotide sequences from this sample produce the same CDR3. The chain couples TRBV5-1 to TRBJ2-7; 11 bases map to TRBD1. The CDR3 extends over 16 amino acids. Germline CDR1 reads SGHRS; CDR2 reads YFSETQ. Germline trimming cut 4 bases from V and 1 base from J; bases unmatched to any gene: 7. The CDR3 DNA reads TGCGCCAGCAGCCTGGGAGGGACAGGGGGATCCTACGAGCAGTACTTC. Translation gives CASSLGGTGGSYEQYF.

This chain links TRBV12-3 or TRBV12-4 with TRBJ2-1; 7 bases align to TRBD2. This CDR3 comprises 13 residues. Unmatched junction bases numbered 0, after V lost 4 bases and J lost 3 bases. This CDR3 is CASSWTSYNEQFF. CDR3 sequence (DNA): TGTGCCAGCAGTTGGACTAGCTACAATGAGCAGTTCTTC.

The CDR3: CATDEQGVGYTF. CDR3 in DNA: TGTGCCACCGACGAACAGGGGGTTGGCTACACCTTC. V is TRBV10-3 and J is TRBJ1-2; TRBD1 agrees at 8 bases. Looked up from germline, CDR1 is ENHRY and CDR2 is SYGVKD. Germline trimming cut 10 bases from V and 7 bases from J; bases unmatched to any gene: 8. The CDR3 covers 12 residues.

The chain has TRBV30 and TRBJ1-6; TRBD1 agrees at 8 bases. Trimming cost V 7 bases and J 9 bases; bases outside gene matches: 5. The germline V gene has CDR1 GTSNPN and CDR2 SVGIG (reference sequence). The CDR3 contains 12 residues. The CDR3 here is CAFQGAASPLHF. As DNA, the CDR3 is TGTGCCTTCCAGGGGGCAGCTTCACCCCTCCACTTT.

This chain connects TRBV15 to TRBJ2-4; 7 bases align to TRBD2. The germline V gene has CDR1 LNHNV and CDR2 YYDKDF (reference sequence). With 4 bases clipped from V and 1 base from J, the junction kept 10 bases outside the gene matches. The CDR3 sequence is 17 residues long. CDR3 nucleotide sequence: TGTGCCACCAGCACCCGGGAGGTTGGGAGGGCCAAAAACATTCAGTACTTC. The encoded protein is CATSTREVGRAKNIQYF.

This clone was seen once. The chain has TRBV5-1 and TRBJ2-3; a possible D gene is TRBD2 (5 bases). CDR1 SGHRS and CDR2 YFSETQ come from the germline V gene. Trimming removed 3 bases from V and 2 bases from J, with 13 bases in between. The length of the CDR3 is 15 residues. The chain's CDR3 is CASSSDGLYTDTQYF. The CDR3 region has the DNA TGCGCCAGCAGCTCGGATGGACTTTACACAGATACGCAGTATTTT.

The rearrangement joins TRBV5-1 to TRBJ1-1; TRBD1 agrees at 7 bases. CDR1 is SGHRS and CDR2 is YFSETQ in the germline V gene. V shed 2 bases and J 1 base; nucleotides not matched to a gene: 2. This CDR3 has 14 amino acids. This chain's CDR3 is CASSFRDRNTEAFF. CDR3 nucleotide sequence: TGCGCCAGCAGCTTCAGGGACAGGAACACTGAAGCTTTCTTT.

This chain uses TRBV7-8 with TRBJ2-7, with 8 bases fitting TRBD1. This CDR3 has 15 residues. V shed 0 bases and J 3 bases; nucleotides not matched to a gene: 4. Germline CDR1 SGHVS, CDR2 FQNEAQ. The chain's CDR3 is CASSLAYGTGYEQYF. CDR3 in DNA: TGTGCCAGCAGCTTAGCGTACGGGACAGGCTACGAGCAGTACTTC.

The V and J genes are TRBV5-4 and TRBJ2-2; D possibly corresponds to TRBD2 (6 bases). Trimming stripped 0 bases from V and 5 bases from J, with 11 bases between. Germline V gives CDR1 SGHNT, CDR2 YYREEE (reference sequence). The CDR3 runs to 15 residues. This CDR3 reads CASSLDGRGTGELFF. The DNA of the CDR3 is TGTGCCAGCAGCTTGGACGGGAGAGGGACCGGGGAGCTGTTTTTT.